This T cell receptor beta chain was captured in a study of vaccination and CD4 T cells after COVID-19. In the study overall: Samples after vaccination came a median around 70 days past dose two, ranging 14 to 241. Cells were stimulated with overlapping spike peptides from SARS-CoV-2, HCoV-NL63, HCoV-OC43 and HCoV-229E.

Judged by abundance, this clonotype is medium-sized. What it binds is not known. This sample's treatment: approximately 10-day PBMC culture with coronavirus spike peptide pools or control peptides (ViraFEST assay). Expansion of antigen-specific T cells with peptide pools by ViraFEST preceded sequencing of TCRs. Study-level points and caveats: Convalescent patients gained a median approximately 90% of their reactive clones only post-vaccination.

The length of the CDR3 is 13 residues. In germline, CDR1 is SGHRS, CDR2 YFSETQ. V dropped 3 bases and J dropped 2 bases, with 9 bases sitting between them. An Oncomine TCR Beta short-read assay was used to sequence the DNA from cultured CD4+ T cells. TCRdb analysed the PCR reads with MiXCR anew, one entry per CDR3 protein. The data show about 21,000 distinct CDR3 sequences, roughly 50% seen once. The genes are TRBV5-1 and TRBJ2-7; TRBD1 is a possible D gene (5 bases). The sequence was collected from a human donor who had recovered from COVID-19. The material sequenced was CD4+ T cells from blood, cultured in vitro. The CDR3 here is CASSSQGTYEQYF. CDR3 in DNA: TGCGCCAGCAGCTCTCAGGGTACCTACGAGCAGTACTTC.